These 23 T cell receptor beta chains originate from one sample sequenced in a study of CD8 T cells in Susac syndrome. RNA, at about 0.45 to 1 ug, was reverse transcribed with random hexamers. TCRdb reanalysed the immunoSEQ multiplex PCR reads using MiXCR and keeps one entry per CDR3 protein. Here the sample spans roughly 180,000 distinct CDR3 sequences, over 85% being singletons. Sequenced: CD4+ T cells from PBMCs. Source of these receptors: a human donor in good health.

V gene TRBV28 combines with J gene TRBJ1-1; unclear D gene. Germline V lookup: CDR1 MDHEN, CDR2 SYDVKM. CDR3 length equals 14 residues. V lost 5 bases and J 4 bases, leaving 14 bases between the germline ends. Written as DNA, the CDR3 is TGTGCCAGCAGTCGTATGAGGGTCGGCACTGAAGCTTTCTTT. Protein sequence: CASSRMRVGTEAFF.

The V gene is TRBV28, the J gene TRBJ2-5; D might be TRBD2 (5 bases). V lost 4 bases and J lost 7, with 16 bases in between. This CDR3 is 14 amino acids long. CDR1 MDHEN and CDR2 SYDVKM come from the germline V gene. The CDR3 DNA follows: TGTGCCAGCAGTTCCAGACGGGGATTCGGGACCCAGTACTTC. Protein: CASSSRRGFGTQYF.

This clonotype appeared once. The V gene is TRBV15, the J gene TRBJ2-1; D is undetermined. The CDR3 totals 14 residues. The germline V and J ends were trimmed by 1 base and 4 bases, with 8 bases remaining between them. Germline V gene lookup returns CDR1 LNHNV and CDR2 YYDKDF (reference sequence). CDR3: CATSRGSGYNEQFF. The CDR3 DNA sequence: TGTGCCACCAGCAGAGGGTCAGGATACAATGAGCAGTTCTTC.

The J gene is TRBJ1-1, the V gene TRBV7-8; D unresolved. V lost 2 bases, J lost 1 base, and 11 bases lay in between. This CDR3 comprises 15 residues. In germline, CDR1 is SGHVS, CDR2 FQNEAQ. The DNA for the CDR3 is TGTGCCAGCAGCTTACTCGCAAGGTGGAACACTGAAGCTTTCTTT. It translates to CASSLLARWNTEAFF.

This clonotype has a single count. The chain is built from TRBV7-2 and TRBJ1-2; a weak D match, TRBD1 (6 bases). Per germline, CDR1 SGHTA and CDR2 FQGNSA. This CDR3 has 15 amino acids. Trimming took 1 base from V and 2 from J, leaving 11 bases between them. CDR3 region: CASSLEVGTNYGYTF. The CDR3 DNA reads as TGTGCCAGCAGCTTAGAAGTGGGGACAAACTATGGCTACACCTTC.

The rearrangement joins TRBV7-9 to TRBJ2-5; TRBD2 is a possible D gene (5 bases). The V gene lost 5 bases and the J gene lost 5 bases, with 12 bases spanning the gap. The CDR3 is 13 residues long. Germline V gives CDR1 SEHNR, CDR2 FQNEAQ (reference sequence). The CDR3 DNA is TGTGCCAGCAGCCCCCGAGGGTACGAGACCCAGTACTTC. Translated, it gives CASSPRGYETQYF. Looking up the rest from reference TRBV7-9 and TRBJ2-5 gives the full variable domain: DTGVSQNPRHKITKRGQNVTFRCDPISEHNRLYWYRQTLGQGPEFLTYFQNEAQLEKSRLLSDRFSAERPKGSFSTLEIQRTEQGDSAMYLCASSPRGYETQYFGPGTRLLVL.

The V gene is TRBV4-3, the J gene TRBJ2-3; weak D call: TRBD2 (6 bases). The V end lost 3 bases, the J end lost 4 bases, and 11 bases lay between the germline ends. The CDR3 contains 14 residues. Germline CDR1 and CDR2: LGHNA and YSLEER. The CDR3 spells CASSQASSADTQYF. For the CDR3, the DNA is TGCGCCAGCAGCCAGGCCTCTAGCGCAGATACGCAGTATTTT.

The chain has TRBV30 and TRBJ1-1; the D gene is possibly TRBD1 (5 bases). Germline V gene sequence: CDR1 GTSNPN, CDR2 SVGIG (reference sequence). This CDR3 has 11 residues. The germline V and J ends were trimmed by 5 bases and 4 bases, with 8 bases remaining between them. This CDR3 is CAWDSGTEAFF. CDR3 DNA: TGTGCCTGGGACAGTGGCACTGAAGCTTTCTTT.

V and J are TRBV12-3 or TRBV12-4 and TRBJ2-3, with D possibly matching TRBD1 (5 bases). V lost 6 bases, J lost 3 bases, and 10 bases lay in between. The length of the CDR3 is 13 residues. The chain's CDR3 is CASRAQGTDTQYF. CDR3 DNA sequence: TGTGCCAGCAGGGCCCAGGGTACAGATACGCAGTATTTT.

V is TRBV29-1 and J is TRBJ2-5; 9 bases agree with TRBD1. The CDR3 totals 13 residues. Trimming at V came to 7 bases and at J to 5 bases, leaving 8 bases not matched to a gene. The germline V gene encodes CDR1 SQVTM and CDR2 ANQGSEA. The CDR3 DNA follows: TGCAGCGGGCGGGACAGGGTCCGGGAGACCCAGTACTTC. This encodes CSGRDRVRETQYF.

The chain uses TRBV20-1 and TRBJ2-3, with 7 bases identical to TRBD1. This CDR3 comprises 16 residues. CDR1 DFQATT and CDR2 SNEGSKA come from the germline V gene (reference sequence). V lost 5 bases and J lost 0; bases outside the gene matches: 11. The CDR3, as DNA: TGCAGTGCTCCGGACAGGCCCGGTTCTAGCACAGATACGCAGTATTTT. It is translated as CSAPDRPGSSTDTQYF.

This clonotype was seen a single time. V is TRBV30 and J is TRBJ1-5, with D tentatively TRBD1 (5 bases). Trimming stripped 0 bases from V and 2 bases from J, with 11 bases between. This CDR3 has 15 residues. Germline V lookup: CDR1 GTSNPN, CDR2 SVGIG (reference sequence). The CDR3 bases are TGTGCCTGGAGTGTAGGGGAACCTCGCAATCAGCCCCAGCATTTT. As protein: CAWSVGEPRNQPQHF.

This chain joins TRBV24-1 and TRBJ1-1, with D maybe TRBD1 (5 bases). Germline lookup yields CDR1 KGHDR and CDR2 SFDVKD. The germline V and J ends were trimmed by 3 bases and 10 bases, with 14 bases remaining between them. This CDR3 has 13 residues. CDR3 sequence: CATSDDRTAGAFF. CDR3 DNA: TGTGCCACCAGTGATGACAGAACTGCGGGAGCTTTCTTT.

The chain employs TRBV27 and TRBJ1-2; D is unresolved. V was trimmed by 6 bases and J by 2 bases, leaving 7 bases between them. Per the germline V gene, CDR1 is MNHEY and CDR2 is SMNVEV (reference sequence). CDR3 length equals 12 residues. Here the CDR3 reads CASRQPNYGYTF. DNA of the CDR3: TGTGCCAGCAGACAGCCGAACTATGGCTACACCTTC.

The chain employs TRBV24-1 and TRBJ2-4; TRBD2 might be the D (5 bases). The CDR3 consists of 13 residues. With 5 bases removed from V and 7 bases from J, the gap between germline ends came to 11 bases. The germline V gene encodes CDR1 KGHDR and CDR2 SFDVKD. CDR3 nucleotides: TGTGCCACCAGTGCACCCACGGGGAACATTCAGTACTTC. Translating it yields CATSAPTGNIQYF.

The chain recombines TRBV19 with TRBJ2-7; 8 nucleotides align to TRBD1. The CDR3 covers 15 residues. Germline CDR1 is LNHDA and CDR2 is SQIVND (reference sequence). Trimming took 4 bases from V and 4 from J; bases not matched to a gene: 9. This CDR3 reads CASSTRRQGWYEQYF. Here the CDR3 DNA reads TGTGCCAGTAGTACCCGCCGACAGGGGTGGTACGAGCAGTACTTC.

J is TRBJ1-2 and V is TRBV3-1, with 10 nucleotides matching TRBD1. This CDR3 is built from 14 residues. Germline CDR1 is LGHDT and CDR2 is YNNKEL (reference sequence). V gave up 6 bases and J gave up 8 bases; unmatched junction bases: 9. CDR3 sequence (DNA): TGTGCCAGCAGAGCGGGACAGGGGAGGCGCGGCTACACCTTC. Its translation: CASRAGQGRRGYTF.

The chain couples TRBV20-1 to TRBJ2-5; possibly TRBD1 or TRBD2 for D (6 bases each). Trimming left V 7 bases short and J 5 bases short, with 20 bases between. This CDR3 has 14 amino acids. CDR1 is DFQATT, CDR2 SNEGSKA, per germline (reference sequence). CDR3 sequence reads: CSGRLGGGGETQYF. CDR3 DNA sequence: TGCAGTGGCCGACTAGGGGGAGGAGGCGAGACCCAGTACTTC.

In its sample, this clonotype was seen once. The V call is TRBV11-2, the J call TRBJ2-7; D is undetermined. V shed 4 bases and J shed 0 bases, with 7 bases lying between them. CDR1 is SGHAT, CDR2 FQNNGV, per germline. The CDR3 is 13 residues long. The CDR3: CASSSLSSYEQYF. CDR3 DNA sequence: TGTGCCAGCAGCTCACTAAGCTCCTACGAGCAGTACTTC.

V gene TRBV7-9 combines with J gene TRBJ2-7; D is unresolved. Trimming removed 0 bases from V and 2 bases from J, with 5 bases in between. This CDR3 spans 13 amino acids. From germline, CDR1 is SEHNR and CDR2 FQNEAQ (reference sequence). CDR3: CASSLARAYEQYF. CDR3 nucleotide sequence: TGTGCCAGCAGCTTAGCTAGGGCCTACGAGCAGTACTTC.

The chain couples TRBV18 to TRBJ2-7; D not resolved. There are 12 residues in the CDR3. V lost 3 bases and J 3 bases, leaving 6 bases between the germline ends. CDR1 KGHSH and CDR2 LQKENI come from the germline V gene. For the CDR3, the DNA is TGTGCCAGCTCACCCGACTTCTACGAGCAGTACTTC. It codes for CASSPDFYEQYF.

J is TRBJ2-3 and V is TRBV4-3; 13 nucleotides align to TRBD2. The CDR3 is made up of 15 amino acids. Germline V CDR1 and CDR2: LGHNA, YSLEER. After removal of 1 base from V and 7 bases from J, the junction contained 2 bases not matched to a gene. CDR3 sequence reads: CASSQGLAGGYTQYF. The DNA of the CDR3 is TGCGCCAGCAGCCAAGGACTAGCGGGAGGATATACGCAGTATTTT.

The V and J genes are TRBV30 and TRBJ2-7; D unclear. The CDR3 is made up of 13 amino acids. Germline V gene data show CDR1 as GTSNPN and CDR2 as SVGIG (reference sequence). The V and J ends lost 5 bases and 5 bases respectively, with 16 bases between them. The DNA of the CDR3 is TGTGCCTGGGGCCAAGGCTCTTACCACGAGCAGTACTTC. It is translated as CAWGQGSYHEQYF.